This section outlines one T cell receptor beta chain sequence together with its context. A single record per CDR3 protein comes from TCRdb applying MiXCR to the 5' RACE reads. The table lists about 52,000 distinct CDR3 sequences, 6% to 8.5% of them singletons. This specimen comes from a study of spatial heterogeneity in lung cancer. V lost 6 bases to trimming and J lost 2 bases; unmatched junction nucleotides: 9. Germline V gene lookup returns CDR1 SNHLY and CDR2 FYNNEI. The CDR3 runs to 15 residues. Time point meaning: blood at routine non-recurrence follow-up after resection. The study sequenced unsorted whole RNA from tumor, nontumor lung or frozen PBMC.

The J gene is TRBJ1-1, the V gene TRBV2; 7 nucleotides line up with TRBD1. The TCR comes from a female donor with early-stage non-small cell lung cancer. The sequencing here drew on PBMCs, taken at follow-up. The DNA of the CDR3 is TGTGCCAGCAGGGCGGAGACAGGGATAAACACTGAAGCTTTCTTT. It encodes CASRAETGINTEAFF. The entire variable domain, with the rest obtained from reference TRBV2 and TRBJ1-1, is as follows: EPEVTQTPSHQVTQMGQEVILRCVPISNHLYFYWYRQILGQKVEFLVSFYNNEISEKSEIFDDQFSVERPDGSNFTLKIRSTKLEDSAMYFCASRAETGINTEAFFGQGTRLTVV.